This T cell receptor beta chain came from a study of cytomegalovirus exposure and HLA in healthy donors. Overall study: HLA-typed donors were the source of tens of millions of unique TCRs, which an early data release held.

A note on this clone: Its antigen is not identified.

The PCR contained 60 Vbeta and 13 Jbeta primers. The assay was immunoSEQ multiplex PCR, and TCRdb's table has in-frame clones only and misses some. Of about 200,000 clones listed, less than 85% are singletons. The study's findings and limits: TCR beta sequences reportedly predicted most subjects' HLA-A and HLA-B alleles accurately. Highly shared variants forming one cluster were likely a sequencing artifact.

V was shortened by 8 bases and J by 0 bases, with 13 bases between the two germline ends. The length of the CDR3 is 14 residues. Germline-derived CDR1 and CDR2 are LNHDA and SQIVND (reference sequence). Sequenced sample: PBMCs. The origin of this receptor is a girl aged 2-10 years in good health and CMV-seronegative. The chain recombines TRBV19 with TRBJ2-5; tentative D call: TRBD2 (6 bases). The CDR3: CASSQREYQETQYF. In DNA, the CDR3 is TGTGCCAGTTCCCAACGGGAGTACCAAGAGACCCAGTACTTC.